The clone carrying this T cell receptor beta chain was seen ten or more times. One entry per CDR3 protein, called by TCRdb with MiXCR from the 5' RACE reads. Here the sample spans 280,000 or so distinct CDR3 sequences, 18% being singletons. The sample comes from a study of T-cell memory formation after mild COVID-19. The sequence derives from a man younger than 35 who had mild COVID-19 (a few samples of this study predate the infection). Cell type and time point are not known. Sequencing input: PBMCs or a T cell subset sorted from them (not recorded which).

The CDR3 is CSATTGSSYEQYF. CDR3 nucleotide sequence: TGCAGCGCGACGACAGGGAGCTCCTACGAGCAGTACTTC. This chain uses TRBV20-1 with TRBJ2-7, with 7 bases matching TRBD1. CDR3 length equals 13 residues. Germline-derived CDR1 and CDR2 are DFQATT and SNEGSKA (reference sequence).